The 14 T cell receptor beta chains reported below all come from one sample, sequenced in a study of T cells after yellow fever vaccination. TCRdb reprocessed the 5' RACE reads with MiXCR, giving one entry per CDR3 protein. This repertoire shows about 300,000 distinct CDR3 sequences, around 7% found once; its top ten account for about 18%. Sequences were derived from PBMCs, sampled about 41 days after the first yellow fever vaccination. The receptors shown here come from a man aged 18 to 29 who received the YFV17D yellow fever vaccine.

The rearrangement links TRBV7-8 to TRBJ2-1; 7 bases align to TRBD2. Trimming cost V 5 bases and J 8 bases; bases outside gene matches: 6. Germline CDR1 and CDR2: SGHVS and FQNEAQ. The CDR3 runs to 13 residues. The CDR3 DNA reads TGTGCCAGCAGCCTCGGTCGGGGGGATGAGCAGTTCTTC. Translating gives CASSLGRGDEQFF.

The genes are TRBV12-3 or TRBV12-4 and TRBJ2-1; TRBD2 agrees at 9 bases. The V and J ends lost 6 bases and 3 bases, in that order; junction bases with no gene match: 6. CDR3 size: 15 residues. CDR3 residues: CASRTTSGYYNEQFF. The CDR3 region has the DNA TGTGCCAGCAGAACTACTAGCGGGTACTACAATGAGCAGTTCTTC.

This clonotype occurred a few times. This chain links TRBV5-1 with TRBJ1-1, with D unclear. The CDR3 spans 15 residues. Germline V lookup: CDR1 SGHRS, CDR2 YFSETQ. V was pared by 1 base and J by 3 bases, with 13 bases between. CDR3 sequence: CASSLQEGADTEAFF. CDR3 bases: TGCGCCAGCAGCTTGCAGGAGGGCGCGGACACTGAAGCTTTCTTT.

This clonotype was seen more than once but under ten times. This sequence joins TRBV12-3 or TRBV12-4 and TRBJ1-3; a weak D match, TRBD1 (5 bases). The CDR3 totals 17 residues. V lost 6 bases to trimming and J lost 0 bases, with 18 bases between them. In DNA, the CDR3 is TGTGCCAGCAGCCCGGGACTAATTCCTTCCTCTGGAAACACCATATATTTT. Translation gives CASSPGLIPSSGNTIYF.

This clonotype was seen a few times. J is TRBJ2-2 and V is TRBV19; either TRBD1 or TRBD2 may fit D (7 bases each). The CDR3 extends over 17 amino acids. V gave up 5 bases and J gave up 2 bases, with 18 bases separating them. Germline V gene lookup returns CDR1 LNHDA and CDR2 SQIVND (reference sequence). CDR3 coding DNA: TGTGCCAGTAGTTCCGGCGGGGGACAGACTAACACCGGGGAGCTGTTTTTT. Residues: CASSSGGGQTNTGELFF.

This clonotype was seen repeatedly, ten times or more. The chain uses TRBV7-9 and TRBJ1-2, with D maybe TRBD1 (5 bases). This CDR3 contains 15 residues. Trimming shortened V by 1 base and J by 6 bases, and 15 bases separated the two germline ends. Germline V gene lookup returns CDR1 SEHNR and CDR2 FQNEAQ (reference sequence). The CDR3 region has the DNA TGTGCCAGCAGCTTAGGGGGCGGAACAGACAATGGCTACACCTTC. This sequence encodes CASSLGGGTDNGYTF.

This clonotype was observed a few times. The rearrangement joins TRBV20-1 to TRBJ2-5; TRBD2 agrees at 7 bases. In germline, CDR1 is DFQATT, CDR2 SNEGSKA (reference sequence). This CDR3 contains 14 residues. V shed 6 bases, J shed 5 bases, and the junction held 12 bases outside the gene matches. The CDR3 sequence is CSAPAIGGWETQYF. CDR3 sequence (DNA): TGCAGTGCCCCCGCGATCGGGGGGTGGGAGACCCAGTACTTC.

The sample holds a few counts of this clonotype. The CDR3 loop is CASSPPPGTGKETQYF. Written as DNA, the CDR3 is TGTGCCAGCTCACCCCCACCCGGGACAGGGAAAGAGACCCAGTACTTC. This chain links TRBV18 with TRBJ2-5; 9 nucleotides agree with TRBD1. The CDR3 totals 16 residues. Germline V gene sequence: CDR1 KGHSH, CDR2 LQKENI. Germline trimming cut 3 bases from V and 3 bases from J; bases unmatched to any gene: 8. Supplemented by reference TRBV18 and TRBJ2-5, the full variable domain reads NAGVMQNPRHLVRRRGQEARLRCSPMKGHSHVYWYRQLPEEGLKFMVYLQKENIIDESGMPKERFSAEFPKEGPSILRIQQVVRGDSAAYFCASSPPPGTGKETQYFGPGTRLLVL.

This clonotype has at least ten counts. This chain joins TRBV7-2 and TRBJ2-3; 7 bases fit TRBD2. CDR3 length: 15 residues. Germline V gene lookup returns CDR1 SGHTA and CDR2 FQGNSA. The J segment lost 2 bases and the V segment lost 4 bases, leaving 6 bases of the junction unmatched. The CDR3 nucleotides read TGTGCCAGCAGCTCCAAGCGGGGACTCACAGATACGCAGTATTTT. Translated: CASSSKRGLTDTQYF.

This clonotype was detected a few times. The chain recombines TRBV11-2 with TRBJ1-6; D might be TRBD1 (5 bases). CDR1 SGHAT and CDR2 FQNNGV come from the germline V gene. This CDR3 has 17 residues. V lost 5 bases, J lost 10 bases, and 24 bases lay in between. The CDR3 DNA reads as TGTGCCAGCAGCCCACGAAATCAGGGAACGAAAGGATCACCCCTCCACTTT. This sequence encodes CASSPRNQGTKGSPLHF. The full variable domain, in which reference TRBV11-2 and TRBJ1-6 provide the parts outside the CDR3, is EAGVAQSPRYKIIEKRQSVAFWCNPISGHATLYWYQQILGQGPKLLIQFQNNGVVDDSQLPKDRFSAERLKGVDSTLKIQPAKLEDSAVYLCASSPRNQGTKGSPLHFGNGTRLTVT.

This clonotype was counted between two and nine times. The chain employs TRBV10-3 and TRBJ1-5, with 9 bases fitting TRBD1. The germline V gene has CDR1 ENHRY and CDR2 SYGVKD. The CDR3 has 18 amino acids. V was pared by 5 bases and J by 3 bases, with 14 bases of the junction left unmatched. In nucleotides, the CDR3 is TGTGCCATCAGTCCATCGGGACAGGGTATATCGTTCAATCAGCCCCAGCATTTT. Translation gives CAISPSGQGISFNQPQHF.

The table lists this clonotype with a few counts. This CDR3 is CATKTGTGFTEAFF. The DNA for the CDR3 is TGTGCCACCAAGACCGGGACAGGGTTCACTGAAGCTTTCTTT. The J gene is TRBJ1-1, the V gene TRBV7-8, with 9 bases that match TRBD1. The CDR3 is made up of 14 amino acids. Germline CDR1 reads SGHVS; CDR2 reads FQNEAQ. J was trimmed by 4 bases and V by 10 bases; bases with no gene match: 10.

This clonotype was picked up many times. The rearrangement joins TRBV4-2 to TRBJ2-3; D is ambiguous. Trimming stripped 0 bases from V and 0 bases from J, with 4 bases between. Looked up from germline, CDR1 is LGHNA and CDR2 is YNFKEQ. This CDR3 has 14 amino acids. CDR3 DNA sequence: TGTGCCAGCAGCCAAGATACGAGCACAGATACGCAGTATTTT. Its protein product is CASSQDTSTDTQYF.

The chain employs TRBV3-1 and TRBJ2-7, with TRBD1 identical over 9 bases. The CDR3 totals 14 residues. V trimming: 2 bases; J trimming: 7 bases; junction bases outside the gene matches: 6. Germline CDR1 and CDR2: LGHDT and YNNKEL (reference sequence). The CDR3: CASSQTTGGDEQYF. CDR3 DNA: TGTGCCAGCAGCCAAACGACAGGGGGAGATGAGCAGTACTTC.